The present entry profiles one T cell receptor beta chain with its context. What antigen it recognizes has not been identified. Base qualities are not recorded, but no much larger clone differs from it by a single base. Using the deep immunoSEQ assay, multiplex PCR amplified TCR CDR3 regions from genomic DNA. Genomic DNA extracted from each cell subset was distributed evenly over all wells of several immunoSEQ 96-well plates, and each plate served as one replicate. For sorted subsets, approximately 210 ng genomic DNA, equal to about 30,000 T cell genomes, was loaded into each replicate PCR. Purified libraries were quantified with a Qubit 3.0 fluorometer, sized on a Bioanalyzer 2100, and re-quantified with the KAPA Library Quantification kit. Every immunoSEQ 96-well plate was sequenced on a separate single-read 150-cycle Illumina NextSeq 550 flow cell. Per the authors' processing: Because the immunoSEQ output included only junctional sequences and no quality scores, the filtering could not be the same as the filtering used for full-length reads. To assign V/J genes and CDR3, sequences were annotated using PyIR, a Python wrapper for IgBLAST v1.9, with IMGT germline references. Any read was removed if the V/J assignment was weak (E-value above 1e-6), the CDR3 was missing, or the read contained stop codons, out-of-frame junctions, or ambiguous translated residues. V3J clonotypes were defined by identical inferred V gene, J gene, and CDR3 amino acid sequence. The percentage overlap between two repertoires was calculated by dividing the number of shared unique clonotypes by the size of the smaller repertoire. Richness of each repertoire was evaluated using RTK rarefaction, the Chao1 estimator, and Recon v2.1 estimates of unobserved clonotypes. For all TCRbeta clonotypes obtained by the gDNA method from a few donors, generation probabilities were computed with OLGA. The immuneACCESS repertoire file appears here via TCRdb, limited to in-frame rearrangements. These files lack a portion of the clones; in checked studies, under half of the deficit traces to unresolved V genes, and the cause of the others is not known. The DNA gave D and trimming, while V, J and clone size come from that table. The sample records some 2,400,000 clones, around 95% of which are singletons. Of the sample, less than 0.15% is held by the ten largest clones.

The CDR3 holds 15 amino acids from the cysteine to the phenylalanine. CDR3 DNA is the only sequence kept; it has 45 bases, read in frame from the first base. The germline V end is reduced by 5 bases and the J end by 8 bases; junction bases left unmatched: 10. The germline V gene specifies SGHTA as CDR1 and FQGNSA as CDR2. These data belong to a study of shared clonotypes between healthy human individuals (dated by TCRdb to the early 2020s). Regarding the complete study: The cohort comprised two women and a few men aged 18 to 49 years. For each donor, CD4 naive and CD4 memory were each run on three plates, CD8 naive on two plates, and CD8 memory on one plate. To estimate repertoire size and how much clonotype sharing occurs between individuals, the study deeply sequenced the blood TCR repertoires of five or six healthy adults. To increase sequencing depth and limit assay-specific biases, TCR repertoire library preparation and sequencing were carried out by different laboratories using diverse techniques. Each donor's leukapheresis produced roughly between about 0.8 and 8.9 billion PBMCs.

Broad study findings and their caveats: Incomplete sequencing was indicated by rarefaction of sorted-subset datasets, despite the large sequencing depth. The small number of donors limited the genetic and exposure-history diversity represented. Based on pairwise subsampling, the degree of clonotype sharing among donors was expected to be affected by sequencing depth. Sharing across a few donors was observed for roughly 5.4% of naive CD4, over 3% of naive CD8, over 2% of memory CD4, and roughly 0.4% of memory CD8 clonotypes. Clonotypes shared by all four sorted-subset donors showed higher generation probabilities than non-shared clonotypes. Sampling was limited to blood, and TCR repertoires in tissue likely differ from TCR repertoires in blood. Naive subsets generally had larger estimated clonotype richness than memory subsets did.

Donors were healthy HIV-negative adults with no recently reported acute infections or vaccinations. All donors were Caucasian adults living in Nashville, Tennessee, USA. CD4+ T cells were enriched by magnetic negative selection; naive cells were then positively selected on CD45RA, and the negative fraction formed the memory subset. Blood was obtained by leukapheresis, after which PBMCs were separated by Ficoll-Histopaque density gradient centrifugation and cryopreserved in liquid nitrogen vapor phase. Purity and quantity of every magnetically sorted T cell population were checked by analytical flow cytometry. Genomic DNA was isolated from each sorted fraction and quantified by UV absorbance on a Nanodrop 2000c.

This receptor was identified in a man aged 18-30 years in good health. The source material was naive CD4+ T cells sorted from blood. The sample's cell subset or site label, decoded: CD45RA+ positively selected. The V and J segments used are TRBV7-2 and TRBJ2-1, with 9 central nucleotides matching TRBD1. DNA sequence: TGTGCCAGCAGCCCAGGCGGACAGGGGTGGGATGAGCAGTTCTTC. This gives the protein CASSPGGQGWDEQFF.